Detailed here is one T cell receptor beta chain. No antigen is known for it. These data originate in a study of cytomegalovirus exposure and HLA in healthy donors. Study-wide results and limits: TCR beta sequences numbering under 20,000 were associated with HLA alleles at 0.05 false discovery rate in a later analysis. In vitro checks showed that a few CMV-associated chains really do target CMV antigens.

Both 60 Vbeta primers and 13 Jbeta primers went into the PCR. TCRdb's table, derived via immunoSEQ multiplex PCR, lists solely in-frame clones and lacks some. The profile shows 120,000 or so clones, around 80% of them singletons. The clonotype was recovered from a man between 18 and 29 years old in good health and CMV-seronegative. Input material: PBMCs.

The CDR3 nucleotides are TGTGCCAGCAGGCGGGCGGTGGGCGCCGGGGAGCTGTTTTTT. This codes for CASRRAVGAGELFF. V usage is TRBV27 and J usage is TRBJ2-2; a possible D gene is TRBD2 (5 bases). Trimming left V 6 bases short and J 6 bases short, with 14 bases between. Germline lookup yields CDR1 MNHEY and CDR2 SMNVEV (reference sequence). The CDR3 is 14 residues long.